A selection of T cell receptor beta chains follows, all from one sample in a study of blood T cell repertoires in COVID-19. TCRdb's copy holds only in-frame clones and misses some; the assay was immunoSEQ multiplex PCR. This table holds about 170,000 clones, over 85% found once. The sequenced sample was peripheral blood. These receptors were taken from a woman between 50 and 59 years old with acute or convalescent COVID-19. Each CDR3 is given with its conserved first and last residue. D genes are given only for firm matches. The size field is filled for only some rows; it gives once, few, many or a size class.

V: TRBV19; size: NA; D: TRBD2; J: TRBJ2-3; CDR3: CASSIGAGDTDTQYF; DNA: TGTGCCAGTAGTATAGGAGCGGGGGACACAGATACGCAGTATTTT
V: TRBV10-3; size: NA; D: TRBD1; J: TRBJ1-2; CDR3: CAIPSGTGRSTDYGYTF; DNA: TGTGCCATCCCTTCCGGGACAGGGAGATCTACGGACTATGGCTACACCTTC
V: TRBV10-3; size: NA; D: TRBD1; J: TRBJ1-2; CDR3: CAISLQGARGYGYTF; DNA: TGTGCCATCAGCTTACAGGGGGCGAGGGGCTATGGCTACACCTTC
V: TRBV3-1/TRBV3-2; size: NA; D: TRBD1; J: TRBJ1-6; CDR3: CASSNWDRDSPLHF; DNA: TGTGCCAGCAGTAACTGGGACAGGGATTCACCCCTCCACTTT
V: TRBV10-2; size: NA; D: NA; J: TRBJ2-7; CDR3: CASSQYGSGTYEQYF; DNA: TGCGCCAGCAGTCAGTACGGGAGTGGGACCTACGAGCAGTACTTC
V: TRBV18; size: NA; D: NA; J: TRBJ1-1; CDR3: CASSPATALNTEAFF; DNA: TGTGCCAGCTCACCTGCGACAGCCTTGAACACTGAAGCTTTCTTT
V: TRBV27; size: NA; D: NA; J: TRBJ2-2; CDR3: CASSSWAFANTGELFF; DNA: TGTGCCAGCAGTTCCTGGGCTTTCGCGAACACCGGGGAGCTGTTTTTT
V: TRBV24-1; size: NA; D: NA; J: TRBJ2-1; CDR3: CAPAPLPCRDEQFF; DNA: TGTGCCCCCGCTCCTTTACCCTGCAGGGATGAGCAGTTCTTC
V: TRBV7-8; size: NA; D: TRBD2; J: TRBJ2-1; CDR3: CASSLGGELTSGRSHEQFF; DNA: TGTGCCAGCAGCTTGGGGGGGGAGTTGACTAGCGGGAGATCCCATGAGCAGTTCTTC
V: TRBV12-3/TRBV12-4; size: once; D: NA; J: TRBJ1-2; CDR3: CASSLKPNYGYTF; DNA: TGTGCCAGCAGTTTGAAGCCTAACTATGGCTACACCTTC
V: TRBV6-2/TRBV6-3; size: once; D: TRBD1; J: TRBJ2-7; CDR3: CASSMTGGHIMGEQYF; DNA: TGTGCCAGCAGTATGACAGGGGGCCACATAATGGGCGAGCAGTACTTC
V: TRBV7-9; size: NA; D: TRBD1; J: TRBJ1-1; CDR3: CASSQMTGDTEAFF; DNA: TGTGCCAGCAGTCAAATGACAGGGGACACTGAAGCTTTCTTT
V: TRBV5-1; size: NA; D: NA; J: TRBJ2-3; CDR3: CASSLAWASTDTQYF; DNA: TGCGCCAGCAGCTTGGCATGGGCGAGCACAGATACGCAGTATTTT
V: TRBV5-6; size: NA; D: NA; J: TRBJ2-2; CDR3: CASSWLRENTGELFF; DNA: TGTGCCAGCAGCTGGTTGCGGGAAAACACCGGGGAGCTGTTTTTT
V: TRBV3-1/TRBV3-2; size: once; D: TRBD1; J: TRBJ1-1; CDR3: CASSPTGTVTEAFF; DNA: TGTGCCAGCAGCCCCACCGGGACAGTGACTGAAGCTTTCTTT
V: TRBV30; size: few; D: TRBD2; J: TRBJ2-5; CDR3: CAWSGLAGGLLETQYF; DNA: TGTGCCTGGAGCGGACTAGCGGGAGGCTTGTTAGAGACCCAGTACTTC
V: TRBV2; size: NA; D: NA; J: TRBJ2-4; CDR3: CASSPGTRSENIQYF; DNA: TGTGCCAGCAGTCCCGGGACAAGATCGGAAAACATTCAGTACTTC
V: TRBV19; size: NA; D: TRBD2; J: TRBJ2-3; CDR3: CASSYSGRDTDTQYF; DNA: TGTGCCAGTAGCTATAGCGGGAGGGACACAGATACGCAGTATTTT
V: TRBV15; size: NA; D: TRBD2; J: TRBJ2-2; CDR3: CATSRDGGEKKTGELFF; DNA: TGTGCCACCAGCAGAGATGGGGGGGAGAAGAAGACCGGGGAGCTGTTTTTT